A selection of T cell receptor beta chains follows, all from one sample in a study of spatial heterogeneity in lung cancer. TCRdb passed the 5' RACE reads through MiXCR, listing each CDR3 protein once. The table has about 30,000 distinct CDR3 sequences, approximately 6.5% seen once. The starting material was lung tumor tissue, obtained at surgery. Receptor source: a male donor with early-stage non-small cell lung cancer. Each CDR3 is given with its conserved first and last residue. The D gene is left open where the match is weak. The listing skips clone size in some rows; elsewhere it reads once, few, many or a size class.

CDR3 DNA,CDR3 protein,clone size,D gene,V gene,J gene
TGTGCCAGCAACCTGGAGGGCACAGATACGCAGTATTTT,CASNLEGTDTQYF,-,-,TRBV11-2,TRBJ2-3
TGTGCCAGCAGTCCGACGGGGACAGTGGGTGAAAAACTGTTTTTT,CASSPTGTVGEKLFF,many,TRBD1,TRBV27,TRBJ1-4
TGTGCCAGCACCGCCCGGAGCTCCTACAATGAGCAGTTCTTC,CASTARSSYNEQFF,few,-,TRBV28,TRBJ2-1
TGTGCCAGCAGCCAAGTCCGAGAGACCCAGTACTTC,CASSQVRETQYF,few,-,TRBV4-2,TRBJ2-5
TGTGCCAGCAGCTTAGGCCCCGGGACTCTCAATGAGCAGTTCTTC,CASSLGPGTLNEQFF,many,-,TRBV11-2,TRBJ2-1
TGTGCCAGCAGGTCGGTGAGGACAGGGGCCTACAATGAGCAGTTCTTC,CASRSVRTGAYNEQFF,medium-sized,TRBD1,TRBV7-9,TRBJ2-1
TGTGCCAGCAGCCCCCGGACTAGCGGGTCCCAAGAGACCCAGTACTTC,CASSPRTSGSQETQYF,many,TRBD2,TRBV5-5,TRBJ2-5
TGCAGTGCTAGACCCCCGGGGTTTGAGGGTAGCAATCAGCCCCAGCATTTT,CSARPPGFEGSNQPQHF,few,-,TRBV20-1,TRBJ1-5
TGTGCCTGGAGTGTACGGGCACATAATCAGCCCCAGCATTTT,CAWSVRAHNQPQHF,many,-,TRBV30,TRBJ1-5
TGTGCCAGCAGTAACCGGCCAAGGGCTGAAGCTTTCTTT,CASSNRPRAEAFF,many,-,TRBV27,TRBJ1-1
TGCGCCAGCAGCTTTACGGTAGATCAGCCCCAGCATTTT,CASSFTVDQPQHF,few,-,TRBV5-1,TRBJ1-5
TGTGCCAGCAGACCTGGACTAGCGGGGGGACACACCTACAATGAGCAGTTCTTC,CASRPGLAGGHTYNEQFF,-,TRBD2,TRBV28,TRBJ2-1
TGTGCCAGCAGTAAAAACAGGGGCGAAAAACTGTTTTTT,CASSKNRGEKLFF,many,TRBD1,TRBV12-3/TRBV12-4,TRBJ1-4
TGTGCCAGCAGTACCACTACCGGGAGAAACGAGCAGTACTTC,CASSTTTGRNEQYF,many,-,TRBV12-3/TRBV12-4,TRBJ2-7
TGCAGTGTTACCCCCGGAGGGAGTACGCAGTATTTT,CSVTPGGSTQYF,many,-,TRBV20-1,TRBJ2-3
TGCGCCAGCAGCCCATCGGGCCAAATCGGGACTGAAGCTTTCTTT,CASSPSGQIGTEAFF,many,-,TRBV5-1,TRBJ1-1
TGCGCCAGCAGGCCCAGACAGGGGGCTCGTGGCTACACCTTC,CASRPRQGARGYTF,many,TRBD1,TRBV4-1,TRBJ1-2
TGTGCCAGCAGCGTGAACTACGAGCAGTACTTC,CASSVNYEQYF,many,-,TRBV28,TRBJ2-7
TGTGCCAGCAGTGAAGCAGAGAAGGGCTTGCCCCAGCATTTT,CASSEAEKGLPQHF,many,-,TRBV6-1,TRBJ1-5
TGTGCCAGCAGGACGTACAGGGGAGCCGGGGAGCTGTTTTTT,CASRTYRGAGELFF,few,TRBD1,TRBV6-2/TRBV6-3,TRBJ2-2
TGTGCCAGCAGTTTAATTGGACAGGGGCCCCAGCATTTT,CASSLIGQGPQHF,many,TRBD1,TRBV12-3/TRBV12-4,TRBJ1-5
TGCAGTGCTAGAACCAGCCTGGCTGCTCAGCCCCTCCACTTT,CSARTSLAAQPLHF,-,-,TRBV20-1,TRBJ1-6